This T cell receptor (beta chain) was sequenced during a study of cytomegalovirus exposure and HLA in healthy donors. About the research overall: A preliminary data release comprised around 85 million unique TCRs obtained from HLA-typed donors.

The study ran its PCR with 60 Vbeta and 13 Jbeta primers. Some clones are missing from TCRdb's copy, which holds only in-frame ones; the method was immunoSEQ multiplex PCR. This sample has 150,000 or so clones, with roughly 78% found just once. The V and J ends lost 4 bases and 0 bases, in that order; junction bases with no gene match: 8. Germline lookup yields CDR1 WSHSY and CDR2 SAAADI. The CDR3 is 18 residues long. The gene calls are TRBV10-2 and TRBJ2-6, with 8 positions matching TRBD2. The sequence was obtained from a man aged 18-30 years in good health and CMV-seropositive. The sequenced sample consisted of PBMCs. In DNA, the CDR3 is TGCGCCAGCAGTGCTCGGCTAGCGGGCAGCTCTGGGGCCAACGTCCTGACTTTC. This translates into CASSARLAGSSGANVLTF.